The 24 T cell receptor beta chains below were found in one sample sequenced in a study of T cells in Graves' hyperthyroidism and ophthalmopathy. The TCR beta CDR3 regions underwent amplification using RNA transcripts as the source. In the first-round RT-PCR of the TCR CDR3, the HTBI primer set was used. TCRdb ran MiXCR on the multiplex PCR reads and lists one entry per CDR3 protein. The sample lists 250,000 to 350,000 distinct CDR3 sequences, over 15% occurring once. Source material: blood. These TCRs come from a woman aged 55-70 years with Graves' ophthalmopathy.

This chain connects TRBV28 to TRBJ2-1; 7 bases are shared with TRBD2. The CDR3 has 16 amino acids. CDR1 is MDHEN, CDR2 SYDVKM, per germline. J lost 6 bases, V lost 6 bases, and 14 bases had no gene match. CDR3 DNA sequence: TGTGCCAGCAGCTCTGGACTAGAGGGTTTTGGCAATGAGCAGTTCTTC. It translates to CASSSGLEGFGNEQFF.

This clonotype came up many times. The chain carries TRBV12-3 or TRBV12-4 and TRBJ1-5; perhaps TRBD1 as D (6 bases). The CDR3 covers 15 residues. Trimming shortened V by 3 bases and J by 0 bases, and 9 bases separated the two germline ends. The CDR3 sequence is CASSLGHHSNQPQHF. The CDR3 nucleotides read TGTGCCAGCAGTTTGGGACACCATAGCAATCAGCCCCAGCATTTT.

At least ten counts were recorded for this clonotype. The V call is TRBV18, the J call TRBJ2-7, with 9 bases that match TRBD1. Germline V lookup: CDR1 KGHSH, CDR2 LQKENI. This CDR3 is 15 amino acids long. The ends lost 5 bases at V and 3 bases at J; junction bases unmatched: 8. CDR3 nucleotides: TGTGCCAGCTCAGACCCGGGACAGGGATACTACGAGCAGTACTTC. Its translation: CASSDPGQGYYEQYF.

Turning to this clonotype: One junction end does not reproduce the germline sequence, and a read error may be involved. The chain carries TRBV4-1 and TRBJ2-3, with TRBD2 identical over 10 bases. CDR1 and CDR2 (germline): MGHRA, YSYEKL. There are 16 residues in the CDR3. CDR3 loop: CVSSLSTSGRTDTQYF. DNA for the CDR3: TGCGTCAGCAGCCTCTCGACTAGCGGGCGAACAGATACGCAGTATTTT.

The chain has TRBV4-2 and TRBJ1-4, with a weak D call TRBD1 (5 bases). CDR3 size: 15 residues. V was clipped by 1 base and J by 8 bases, with 14 bases between them. The germline V gene encodes CDR1 LGHNA and CDR2 YNFKEQ. CDR3 amino acids: CASSQGLEGSEKLFF. For the CDR3, the DNA is TGTGCCAGCAGCCAAGGGCTCGAGGGGAGCGAAAAACTGTTTTTT.

This clonotype has a count of ten or more. V is TRBV6-2 or TRBV6-3 and J is TRBJ1-2; weak D call: TRBD1 (5 bases). CDR1 is MNHEY, CDR2 SVGEGT, per germline. V shed 6 bases and J shed 8 bases, with 19 bases lying between them. This CDR3 spans 14 amino acids. The CDR3 region is CASRSRREVKGYTF. In DNA form, the CDR3 reads TGTGCCAGCAGGTCCCGCAGGGAAGTTAAGGGCTACACCTTC.

This clonotype was seen at least ten times. The J gene is TRBJ2-5, the V gene TRBV6-1; a possible D gene is TRBD2 (7 bases). The CDR3 is made up of 14 amino acids. Germline V lookup: CDR1 MNHNS, CDR2 SASEGT. The V gene lost 5 bases and the J gene lost 5 bases, with 15 bases spanning the gap. The CDR3 nucleotides are TGTGCCAGCAGTTTTGGGGGGGCGGGGGAGACCCAGTACTTC. This gives the protein CASSFGGAGETQYF.

This clonotype was recorded at least ten times. The chain carries TRBV6-1 and TRBJ2-5; a weak D match, TRBD2 (6 bases). Germline assignment: CDR1 MNHNS and CDR2 SASEGT. Trimming left V 2 bases short and J 7 bases short, with 17 bases between. The CDR3 totals 15 residues. The chain's CDR3 is CASSEFVGGDRTQYF. The CDR3, as DNA: TGTGCCAGCAGTGAATTCGTGGGGGGAGATCGGACCCAGTACTTC.

There are many counts of this clonotype. V is TRBV9 and J is TRBJ1-2, with D possibly matching TRBD1 (5 bases). Germline V gene lookup returns CDR1 SGDLS and CDR2 YYNGEE. V lost 0 bases and J 4 bases, leaving 16 bases between the germline ends. This CDR3 comprises 16 residues. CDR3 amino acids: CASSVGGAAATYGYTF. The DNA for the CDR3 is TGTGCCAGCAGCGTAGGAGGGGCCGCGGCCACCTATGGCTACACCTTC.

This clonotype was counted ten times or more. This sequence joins TRBV5-1 and TRBJ2-1, with 13 positions matching TRBD2. The CDR3 covers 16 residues. Germline V gives CDR1 SGHRS, CDR2 YFSETQ. V was pared by 4 bases and J by 5 bases, with 6 bases of the junction left unmatched. The DNA for the CDR3 is TGCGCCAGCAGCCCGGAGGGACTAGCGGGGAACAATGAGCAGTTCTTC. It yields the protein CASSPEGLAGNNEQFF.

This clonotype occurred many times. The chain combines TRBV6-2 or TRBV6-3 with TRBJ1-1; no clear D gene. V was clipped by 8 bases and J by 0 bases, with 19 bases between them. Germline CDR1 is MNHEY and CDR2 is SVGEGT. The CDR3 is 16 amino acids. The chain's CDR3 is CASRPPGIILNTEAFF. As DNA, the CDR3 is TGTGCCAGCCGACCCCCGGGCATCATACTGAACACTGAAGCTTTCTTT.

Many counts were recorded for this clonotype. The chain uses TRBV6-1 and TRBJ1-1; unclear D gene. Trimming took 5 bases from V and 1 from J, leaving 5 bases between them. This CDR3 contains 12 residues. From germline, CDR1 is MNHNS and CDR2 SASEGT. The CDR3 DNA reads as TGTGCCAGCAGTTCACAGAACACTGAAGCTTTCTTT. Its translation is CASSSQNTEAFF.

The chain carries TRBV20-1 and TRBJ2-7; TRBD1 agrees at 9 bases. The germline V gene encodes CDR1 DFQATT and CDR2 SNEGSKA (reference sequence). Germline trimming cut 0 bases from V and 3 bases from J; bases unmatched to any gene: 3. The CDR3 has 14 amino acids. CDR3 in DNA: TGCAGTGCTAGAGATGGACAGGGGCTCTACGAGCAGTACTTC. It codes for CSARDGQGLYEQYF.

This clonotype was seen more than once but under ten times. V is TRBV28 and J is TRBJ1-5; unclear D gene. The V and J ends lost 5 bases and 0 bases respectively, with 11 bases between them. There are 15 residues in the CDR3. Germline V gene sequence: CDR1 MDHEN, CDR2 SYDVKM. Here the CDR3 reads CASSTRPTSNQPQHF. The CDR3 region has the DNA TGTGCCAGCAGTACCCGACCGACTAGCAATCAGCCCCAGCATTTT.

With respect to this clonotype: Possible read error: a much larger clone is one base away. The chain employs TRBV6-2 or TRBV6-3 and TRBJ2-7; D is perhaps TRBD1 (6 bases). The J call could be wrong; TRBJ2-1 is a better fit for the DNA end. Germline V lookup: CDR1 MNHEY, CDR2 SVGEGT. This CDR3 is built from 11 residues. The DNA for the CDR3 is TGTGCCCTCACAGGGAACTACGAGCAGTTCTTC. This sequence encodes CALTGNYEQFF.

The gene calls are TRBV7-8 and TRBJ1-3; D may be TRBD1 (6 bases). With 5 bases removed from V and 0 bases from J, the gap between germline ends came to 11 bases. Germline V gene sequence: CDR1 SGHVS, CDR2 FQNEAQ. The CDR3 sequence is 15 residues long. The CDR3 DNA sequence: TGTGCCAGCAGCACCGACAGGAACTCTGGAAACACCATATATTTT. Its translation is CASSTDRNSGNTIYF. Full variable domain (outside the CDR3, taken from reference TRBV7-8 and TRBJ1-3): GAGVSQSPRYKVAKRGQDVALRCDPISGHVSLFWYQQALGQGPEFLTYFQNEAQLDKSGLPSDRFFAERPEGSVSTLKIQRTQQEDSAVYLCASSTDRNSGNTIYFGEGSWLTVV.

The sample holds many counts of this clonotype. The chain has TRBV9 and TRBJ2-7; D assignment may be TRBD1 or TRBD2 (5 bases each). Trimming shortened V by 2 bases and J by 6 bases, and 15 bases separated the two germline ends. Germline-derived CDR1 and CDR2 are SGDLS and YYNGEE. CDR3 length: 14 residues. The CDR3 DNA is TGTGCCAGCAGCGTGGGACGCCAAGAGACCGAGCAGTACTTC. It codes for CASSVGRQETEQYF. Based on the CDR3 plus reference TRBV9 and TRBJ2-7, the full variable domain is DSGVTQTPKHLITATGQRVTLRCSPRSGDLSVYWYQQSLDQGLQFLIQYYNGEERAKGNILERFSAQQFPDLHSELNLSSLELGDSALYFCASSVGRQETEQYFGPGTRLTVT.

V and J are TRBV20-1 and TRBJ1-1; 8 bases map to TRBD1. CDR3 size: 18 residues. The germline V gene has CDR1 DFQATT and CDR2 SNEGSKA (reference sequence). Trimming at V came to 0 bases and at J to 2 bases, leaving 14 bases not matched to a gene. CDR3 amino acids: CSARDLTRGQEANTEAFF. The CDR3 DNA follows: TGCAGTGCTAGAGATCTAACCCGGGGACAGGAGGCAAACACTGAAGCTTTCTTT.

This chain joins TRBV19 and TRBJ2-5; no clear D. The germline V gene has CDR1 LNHDA and CDR2 SQIVND (reference sequence). V shed 2 bases and J shed 5 bases, with 9 bases lying between them. This CDR3 is built from 13 residues. CDR3 amino acids: CASSISAVETQYF. The CDR3 bases are TGTGCCAGTAGTATATCCGCAGTGGAGACCCAGTACTTC.

This clonotype was observed many times. The chain has TRBV14 and TRBJ2-7; no reliable D call. There are 12 residues in the CDR3. Germline V gene data show CDR1 as SGHDN and CDR2 as FVKESK. The V gene lost 3 bases and the J gene lost 2 bases, with 5 bases spanning the gap. The CDR3 loop is CASSHWAYEQYF. The DNA for the CDR3 is TGTGCCAGCAGCCATTGGGCCTACGAGCAGTACTTC.

This clonotype appeared once. A read error may account for a junction end that differs from germline. This chain uses TRBV13 with TRBJ2-7; D possibly corresponds to TRBD1 (6 bases). Germline V gene sequence: CDR1 PRHDT, CDR2 FYEKMQ (reference sequence). The CDR3 has 13 amino acids. The CDR3 here is CASSQNRDRERYF. The CDR3 DNA reads as TGTGCCAGCAGCCAAAACAGGGATAGGGAGCGGTACTTC.

The chain couples TRBV12-3 or TRBV12-4 to TRBJ2-1; 9 bases are a match to TRBD2. Germline trimming cut 3 bases from V and 11 bases from J; bases unmatched to any gene: 2. CDR3 size: 12 residues. As DNA, the CDR3 is TGTGCCAGCAGTTTTAGCGGGAGTAAGCAGTTCTTC. As protein: CASSFSGSKQFF.

The rearrangement uses TRBV6-1 and TRBJ2-2; D uncertain. Germline-derived CDR1 and CDR2 are MNHNS and SASEGT. The CDR3 is 14 residues long. V dropped 5 bases and J dropped 7 bases, with 14 bases sitting between them. CDR3 sequence: CASSYTHLIGELFF. CDR3 coding DNA: TGTGCCAGCAGTTATACCCACCTTATCGGGGAGCTGTTTTTT.

This chain uses TRBV6-5 with TRBJ2-5, with 9 nucleotides matching TRBD1. This CDR3 region has 14 residues. Germline V gene data show CDR1 as MNHEY and CDR2 as SVGAGI. The ends lost 4 bases at V and 5 bases at J; junction bases unmatched: 5. Here the CDR3 reads CASSLHRGRETQYF. DNA of the CDR3: TGTGCCAGCAGTTTGCACAGGGGGCGTGAGACCCAGTACTTC.